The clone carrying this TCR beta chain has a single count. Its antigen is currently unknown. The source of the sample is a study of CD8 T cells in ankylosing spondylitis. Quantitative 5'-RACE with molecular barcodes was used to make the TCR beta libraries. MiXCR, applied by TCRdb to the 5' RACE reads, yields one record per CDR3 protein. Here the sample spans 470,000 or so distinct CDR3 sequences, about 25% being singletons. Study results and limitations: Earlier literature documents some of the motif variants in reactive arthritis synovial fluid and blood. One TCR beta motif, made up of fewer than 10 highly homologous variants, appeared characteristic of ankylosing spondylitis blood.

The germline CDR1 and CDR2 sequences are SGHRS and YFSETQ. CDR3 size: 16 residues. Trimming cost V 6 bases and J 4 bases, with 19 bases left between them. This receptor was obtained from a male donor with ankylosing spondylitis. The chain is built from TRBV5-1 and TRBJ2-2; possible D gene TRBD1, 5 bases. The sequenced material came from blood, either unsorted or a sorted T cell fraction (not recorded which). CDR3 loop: CASKLGLGVATGELFF. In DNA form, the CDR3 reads TGCGCCAGCAAGCTTGGCCTAGGGGTAGCCACCGGGGAGCTGTTTTTT.